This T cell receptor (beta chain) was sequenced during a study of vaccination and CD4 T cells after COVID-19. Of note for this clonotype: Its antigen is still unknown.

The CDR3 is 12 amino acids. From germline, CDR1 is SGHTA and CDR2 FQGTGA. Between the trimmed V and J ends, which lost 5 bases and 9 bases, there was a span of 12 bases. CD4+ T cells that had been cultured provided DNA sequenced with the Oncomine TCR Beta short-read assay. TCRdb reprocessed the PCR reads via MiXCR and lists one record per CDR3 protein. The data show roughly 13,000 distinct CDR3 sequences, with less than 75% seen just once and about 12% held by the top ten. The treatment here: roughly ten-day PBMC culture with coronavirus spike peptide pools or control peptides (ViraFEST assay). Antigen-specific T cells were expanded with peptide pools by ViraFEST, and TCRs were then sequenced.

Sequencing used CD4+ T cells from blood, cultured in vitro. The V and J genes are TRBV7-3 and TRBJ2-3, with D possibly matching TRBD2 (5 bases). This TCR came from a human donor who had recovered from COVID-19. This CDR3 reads CASSRGSGTQYF. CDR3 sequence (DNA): TGTGCCAGCAGCCGCGGATCGGGGACGCAGTATTTT.